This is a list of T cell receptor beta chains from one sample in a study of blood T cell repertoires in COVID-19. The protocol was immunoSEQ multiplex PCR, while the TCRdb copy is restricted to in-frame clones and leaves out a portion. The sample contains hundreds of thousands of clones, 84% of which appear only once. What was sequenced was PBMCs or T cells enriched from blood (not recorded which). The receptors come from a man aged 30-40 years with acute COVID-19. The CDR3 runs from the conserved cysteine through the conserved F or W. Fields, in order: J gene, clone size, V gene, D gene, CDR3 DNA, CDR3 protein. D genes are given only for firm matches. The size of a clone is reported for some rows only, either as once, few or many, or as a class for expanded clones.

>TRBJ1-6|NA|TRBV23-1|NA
TGCGCCAGCAGTCCCGACGGAGGAGACTCACCCCTCCACTTT
CASSPDGGDSPLHF
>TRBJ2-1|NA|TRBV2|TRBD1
TGTGCCAGCAGTTCGGACAGGGGGCTTTACAATGAGCAGTTCTTC
CASSSDRGLYNEQFF
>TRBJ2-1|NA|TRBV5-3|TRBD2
TGTGCCAGAAGCTACGGACTAGCGGGGACCTACAATGAGCAGTTCTTC
CARSYGLAGTYNEQFF
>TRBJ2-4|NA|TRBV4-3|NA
TGCGCCAGCAGCCAAGAGACGGGATCGCTTCAAATAGGAGCCAAAAACATTCAGTACTTC
CASSQETGSLQIGAKNIQYF
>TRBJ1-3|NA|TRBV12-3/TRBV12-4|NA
TGTGCCAGCAGCCTCAGCGACACCATATATTTT
CASSLSDTIYF
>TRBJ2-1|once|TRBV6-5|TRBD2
TGTGCCAGCAGTTATGGCGGGAGGGCCGGTAGTGAGCAGTTCTTC
CASSYGGRAGSEQFF
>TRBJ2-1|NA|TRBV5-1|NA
TGTGCCAGCAACCCCTCCGGGACTTCCTACAATGAGCAGTTCTTC
CASNPSGTSYNEQFF
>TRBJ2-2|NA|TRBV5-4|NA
TGTGCCAGCAGCGGGCCCAACACCGGGGAGCTGTTTTTT
CASSGPNTGELFF
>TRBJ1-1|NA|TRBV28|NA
TGTGCCAGCAGTCTACCCTCCCCGGGTTCGGGAGGCACTGAAGCTTTCTTT
CASSLPSPGSGGTEAFF
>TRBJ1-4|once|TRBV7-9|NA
TGTGCCAGCAGCTTACCCCTCTCTAATGAAAAACTGTTTTTT
CASSLPLSNEKLFF